These 27 T cell receptor beta chains were all obtained from the same sample, sequenced in a study of regulatory T cells in long-lasting Graves disease. According to the study, TCR beta libraries were built with iRepertoire HTBI primers and CDR3-region Arm-PCR. MiXCR, run by TCRdb on the multiplex PCR reads, gives a single entry per CDR3 protein. The sample lists 400,000 to 500,000 distinct CDR3 sequences, 20% to 25% seen once, with approximately 14% in the top ten. Stated time point: persistent/refractory GD, antithyroid drugs over 5 years with positive TRAb. Isolated PBMC RNA provided the starting material for the TCR library. This sample comprised peripheral blood mononuclear cells (PBMCs), obtained when the disease was refractory, from a patient treated with antithyroid drugs. Receptors originate from a female donor with Graves disease.

The J gene is TRBJ2-3, the V gene TRBV27; possible D gene TRBD2, 6 bases. V lost 6 bases and J 5 bases, leaving 18 bases between the germline ends. The CDR3 totals 15 residues. Germline loops: CDR1 MNHEY, CDR2 SMNVEV (reference sequence). The CDR3 here is CASRTLGWGEDTQYF. CDR3 coding DNA: TGTGCCAGCAGGACGCTCGGTTGGGGGGAAGATACGCAGTATTTT.

J is TRBJ2-7 and V is TRBV6-1, with TRBD2 identical over 8 bases. Germline loops: CDR1 MNHNS, CDR2 SASEGT. The CDR3 consists of 14 residues. The V gene end was trimmed by 6 bases and the J gene end by 1 base; junction bases not matched to a gene: 5. CDR3 loop: CASRRGLESYEQYF. The CDR3 coding sequence is TGTGCCAGCAGGAGGGGACTAGAATCCTACGAGCAGTACTTC.

This clonotype was seen repeatedly, ten times or more. The junction shows a germline mismatch at one end, possibly a read error. V and J are TRBV28 and TRBJ2-4; D is perhaps TRBD2 (5 bases). The CDR3 loop spans 13 amino acids. The germline CDR1 and CDR2 sequences are MDHEN and SYDVKM. CDR3 in DNA: TGTGCCAGCAGTGGCTCAAAGAGGGTTCCCCCCGACTTC. It is translated as CASSGSKRVPPDF.

The sample holds a few counts of this clonotype. The germline gene is not matched at one end of the junction; a read error may be the cause. CDR3 nucleotide sequence: TGTGCCAGCAGTTTGCAGTTGAACACTGAAACTTTCTTT. Amino acids: CASSLQLNTETFF. V usage is TRBV27 and J usage is TRBJ1-1, with unresolved D. Germline CDR1 reads MNHEY; CDR2 reads SMNVEV (reference sequence). The CDR3 length is 13 residues.

This clonotype was counted a few times. Here the CDR3 reads CASSFGVMAEAFF. As DNA, the CDR3 is TGCGCCAGCAGCTTTGGGGTTATGGCTGAAGCTTTCTTT. J is TRBJ1-1 and V is TRBV5-1, with D uncertain. This CDR3 is built from 13 residues. The germline V and J ends were trimmed by 2 bases and 6 bases, with 11 bases remaining between them. In germline, CDR1 is SGHRS, CDR2 YFSETQ.

In its sample, this clonotype was seen many times. This sequence joins TRBV28 and TRBJ2-7, with D possibly being TRBD1 (6 bases). Trimming removed 3 bases at V and 3 bases at J, with 15 bases between. Germline V gene data show CDR1 as MDHEN and CDR2 as SYDVKM. This CDR3 is built from 15 residues. CDR3 amino acids: CASSFRGKGGYEQYF. In nucleotides, the CDR3 is TGTGCCAGCAGTTTCAGGGGCAAAGGTGGCTACGAGCAGTACTTC.

With respect to this clonotype: A much more abundant neighbour one base away suggests this may be a read error. The genes are TRBV2 and TRBJ1-6, with a possible D match to TRBD1 (5 bases). Germline CDR1 SNHLY, CDR2 FYNNEI. CDR3 length: 16 residues. V gave up 3 bases and J gave up 14 bases, with 23 bases separating them. Written as DNA, the CDR3 is TGTGCCAGCAGTGACCCGGACGGCCCGGGGGTTTCGTCCCTCCACTTT. Translation gives CASSDPDGPGVSSLHF.

This clonotype was seen at least ten times. The chain is built from TRBV28 and TRBJ2-5; 7 positions agree with TRBD1. The germline V gene encodes CDR1 MDHEN and CDR2 SYDVKM. V lost 2 bases and J lost 5; bases outside the gene matches: 11. The CDR3 consists of 16 residues. The CDR3 nucleotides are TGTGCCAGCAGTTTAACTATAACAGGGGTCGGCGAGACCCAGTACTTC. Protein product: CASSLTITGVGETQYF.

This clonotype was detected a few times. The genes are TRBV3-1 and TRBJ1-1; D call uncertain. V lost 2 bases and J 4 bases, leaving 17 bases between the germline ends. Germline CDR1 reads LGHDT; CDR2 reads YNNKEL (reference sequence). The CDR3 spans 16 residues. The CDR3 protein is CASSQSVAAIGTEAFF. The CDR3 region has the DNA TGTGCCAGCAGCCAAAGTGTGGCAGCCATAGGCACTGAAGCTTTCTTT.

The CDR3 reads CASSPRAAHFNYGYTF. CDR3 DNA sequence: TGTGCCAGCAGCCCCCGGGCAGCGCATTTCAACTATGGCTACACCTTC. The V call is TRBV12-3 or TRBV12-4, the J call TRBJ1-2; D unresolved. This CDR3 spans 16 amino acids. V was trimmed by 6 bases and J by 2 bases, leaving 19 bases between them.

This clonotype has a count of ten or more. V gene TRBV2 combines with J gene TRBJ1-1; 7 nucleotides agree with TRBD1. CDR3 size: 16 residues. J gave up 0 bases and V 7 bases, and 11 bases lay outside the gene matches. Germline V gene sequence: CDR1 SNHLY, CDR2 FYNNEI. The CDR3 region has the DNA TGTGCCAGCACAAGGGGGCCCGGGACGTTGAACACTGAAGCTTTCTTT. Protein sequence: CASTRGPGTLNTEAFF.

The chain carries TRBV5-1 and TRBJ2-5; no clear D gene. The V and J ends lost 4 bases and 3 bases respectively, with 13 bases between them. CDR1 SGHRS and CDR2 YFSETQ come from the germline V gene. CDR3 size: 14 residues. This chain's CDR3 is CASSKDLLKETQYF. The CDR3 nucleotides read TGCGCCAGCAGCAAGGACCTACTTAAAGAGACCCAGTACTTC.

Many counts were recorded for this clonotype. V is TRBV28 and J is TRBJ2-4; 12 bases align to TRBD2. Germline values: CDR1 MDHEN, CDR2 SYDVKM. CDR3 length: 17 residues. V shed 8 bases, J shed 0 bases, and the junction held 8 bases outside the gene matches. The DNA of the CDR3 is TGTGCCAGCGAGAGACTAGCGGGAGATGGAGCCAAAAACATTCAGTACTTC. Its protein product is CASERLAGDGAKNIQYF.

The chain combines TRBV2 with TRBJ2-1; D unclear. The V end was cut by 4 bases, the J end by 0 bases, with 13 bases between. Germline CDR1 reads SNHLY; CDR2 reads FYNNEI. The CDR3 runs to 16 residues. The CDR3 region has the DNA TGTGCCAGCAGTGTCGAGCCCTGGAGCTCCTACAATGAGCAGTTCTTC. It yields the protein CASSVEPWSSYNEQFF.

This rearrangement joins TRBV7-9 to TRBJ2-3; D is unclear. This CDR3 region has 15 residues. The ends were cut back, 1 base at V and 1 base at J, with 9 bases in the middle. Germline-derived CDR1 and CDR2 are SEHNR and FQNEAQ (reference sequence). CDR3 region: CASSLGVSGTDTQYF. Written as DNA, the CDR3 is TGTGCCAGCAGCTTAGGGGTTAGTGGCACAGATACGCAGTATTTT. Drawing the rest from reference TRBV7-9 and TRBJ2-3, the complete variable domain is DTGVSQNPRHKITKRGQNVTFRCDPISEHNRLYWYRQTLGQGPEFLTYFQNEAQLEKSRLLSDRFSAERPKGSFSTLEIQRTEQGDSAMYLCASSLGVSGTDTQYFGPGTRLTVL.

The chain carries TRBV10-3 and TRBJ2-6, with D possibly matching TRBD1 (5 bases). Trimming took 10 bases from V and 0 from J, leaving 22 bases between them. This CDR3 has 18 residues. Germline CDR1 is ENHRY and CDR2 is SYGVKD. The CDR3 spells CASAKGAGPFSGANVLTF. CDR3 DNA sequence: TGTGCCAGCGCAAAAGGGGCAGGGCCTTTCTCTGGGGCCAACGTCCTGACTTTC.

Of note for this clonotype: It is likely a read error, because the conserved phenylalanine at the end of the CDR3 is missing. The V gene is TRBV28, the J gene TRBJ2-7; 9 bases align to TRBD1. Germline V lookup: CDR1 MDHEN, CDR2 SYDVKM. With 6 bases clipped from V and 3 bases from J, the junction kept 3 bases outside the gene matches. CDR3 length equals 13 residues. The CDR3 nucleotides are TGTGCCAGCAGCATGGGACAGGGCTACGAGCAGTACTCC. This gives the protein CASSMGQGYEQYS.

The chain has TRBV5-1 and TRBJ2-1; 11 nucleotides line up with TRBD2. The CDR3 is 14 amino acids. Germline loops: CDR1 SGHRS, CDR2 YFSETQ. V lost 6 bases to trimming and J lost 8 bases; unmatched junction nucleotides: 7. CDR3 coding DNA: TGCGCCAGCAACCCTAGCGGGAGGAACTATGAGCAGTTCTTC. Residues: CASNPSGRNYEQFF.

This clonotype showed up just a few times. The V call is TRBV7-9, the J call TRBJ2-7, with D possibly being TRBD1 (5 bases). This CDR3 region has 13 residues. Trimming stripped 4 bases from V and 6 bases from J, with 13 bases between. Per germline, CDR1 SEHNR and CDR2 FQNEAQ (reference sequence). The DNA for the CDR3 is TGTGCCAGCAGCTGGGGCGATTTCGGCGAGCAGTACTTC. Translation: CASSWGDFGEQYF.

This clonotype was detected a few times. The J gene is TRBJ2-1, the V gene TRBV28, with TRBD1 as a possible D gene (6 bases). This CDR3 has 14 residues. Between the trimmed V and J ends, which lost 5 bases and 6 bases, there was a span of 14 bases. Per the germline V gene, CDR1 is MDHEN and CDR2 is SYDVKM. The chain's CDR3 is CASSALEQGNEQFF. In nucleotides, the CDR3 is TGTGCCAGCAGTGCTCTTGAACAGGGCAATGAGCAGTTCTTC.

V usage is TRBV5-6 and J usage is TRBJ2-5, with 13 bases aligning to TRBD2. V was clipped by 3 bases and J by 5 bases; unmatched bases: 7. CDR1 is SGHDT and CDR2 is YYEEEE in the germline V gene. CDR3 size: 16 residues. As DNA, the CDR3 is TGTGCCAGCAGCTATACTAGCGGGAGGGCCGAGGAGACCCAGTACTTC. It yields the protein CASSYTSGRAEETQYF.

The chain joins TRBV11-3 to TRBJ2-2; TRBD2 is a possible D gene (6 bases). V lost 5 bases to trimming and J lost 6 bases, with 19 bases between them. The CDR3 consists of 16 residues. Germline V gives CDR1 SGHNT, CDR2 YENEEA. The CDR3 coding sequence is TGTGCCAGCAGCCCCGGAGGATGGCGGAGGGCCGGGGAGCTGTTTTTT. Translation gives CASSPGGWRRAGELFF.

There are many counts of this clonotype. The chain has TRBV7-3 and TRBJ2-5; no clear D. From germline, CDR1 is SGHTA and CDR2 FQGTGA. Between the trimmed V and J ends, which lost 5 bases and 4 bases, there was a span of 11 bases. This CDR3 has 13 residues. DNA of the CDR3: TGTGCCAGCAGCCCCCTAGGGCGAGAGACCCAGTACTTC. Its translation: CASSPLGRETQYF.

This clonotype has more than one count but fewer than ten. CDR3 sequence (DNA): TGTGCCACCAGCAGCATGGGGGAGCTGTTTTTT. Translating gives CATSSMGELFF. This sequence joins TRBV15 and TRBJ2-2, with unresolved D. Germline V gene sequence: CDR1 LNHNV, CDR2 YYDKDF (reference sequence). The CDR3 extends over 11 amino acids. Trimming removed 3 bases from V and 8 bases from J, with 4 bases in between.

A word on this clonotype: An end of the junction differs from the germline gene, which may be a read error. The rearrangement uses TRBV12-3 or TRBV12-4 and TRBJ1-3; TRBD1 matches at 7 bases. This CDR3 spans 12 amino acids. CDR3 residues: CASSFRGTAPGF. The CDR3 DNA reads TGTGCCAGCAGTTTCCGGGGGACAGCGCCGGGGTTT.

The rearrangement uses TRBV27 and TRBJ2-5; 8 nucleotides match TRBD2. The end of the DNA is better explained by TRBJ2-7, so the J call may be wrong. The CDR3 sequence is 15 residues long. The V gene's germline CDR1 is MNHEY and CDR2 SMNVEV (reference sequence). CDR3: CASSPGLAVAHEQYF. The CDR3, as DNA: TGTGCCAGCAGTCCCGGACTAGCAGTTGCCCACGAGCAGTACTTC.

This clonotype has a handful of counts. The chain employs TRBV11-2 and TRBJ2-5, with 7 bases fitting TRBD2. The CDR3 runs to 17 residues. The V segment lost 4 bases and the J segment 1 base; nucleotides outside the gene matches: 12. From germline, CDR1 is SGHAT and CDR2 FQNNGV. The CDR3 is CASSSNPILAVQETQYF. In nucleotides, the CDR3 is TGTGCCAGCAGCTCTAACCCAATCCTAGCGGTCCAAGAGACCCAGTACTTC.